Here is one T cell receptor (beta chain) with its context. TCRdb re-analysed the RT-PCR reads in MiXCR, keeping a single row per CDR3 protein. Among about 680,000 distinct CDR3 sequences, 14% were seen once, and the ten largest hold roughly 3.9%. From germline, CDR1 is SGHVS and CDR2 FNYEAQ. CDR3 length: 14 amino acids. Between the trimmed V and J ends, which lost 1 base and 6 bases, there was a span of 9 bases. The receptor comes from a female donor in good health, serving as a healthy control. The chain joins TRBV7-6 to TRBJ2-2; D is ambiguous. Sample: memory CD4+ T cells from blood. This chain's CDR3 is CASSLDHESGELFF. Written as DNA, the CDR3 is TGTGCCAGCAGCTTAGACCATGAGTCCGGGGAGCTGTTTTTT.